Detailed here is one TCR beta chain. The antigen is undetermined. Unique molecular identifiers tagged the TCR beta cDNA libraries. Starting from roughly 1.1 to 9.2 million T cells, the study yielded hundreds of thousands of cDNA molecules. TCRdb re-called the PCR reads with MiXCR, one entry per CDR3 protein. The sample lists 650,000 to 850,000 distinct CDR3 sequences, about 57% seen once, with under 6% in the top ten. Germline CDR1 MNHNS, CDR2 SASEGT. This CDR3 is 13 amino acids long. Trimming cost V 1 base and J 7 bases, with 8 bases left between them. This sample was taken from a study of post-analysis software for immune sequencing data. Study-wide context: Relapsing-remitting, secondary progressive and progressive-relapsing multiple sclerosis were all included among the disease courses.

Study-wide points: When patients were compared with controls, four or five TRBV segments were more frequent, TRBV5-6, TRBV5-1 and TRBV20-1 among them.

This clonotype was sampled from a girl between 10 and 17 years old with multiple sclerosis. V is TRBV6-1 and J is TRBJ1-5; D call uncertain. Sequencing was performed on blood. DNA for the CDR3: TGTGCCAGCAGTGAAGAAAGGCGGCAGCCCCAGCATTTT. Its translation is CASSEERRQPQHF.